The 2 T cell receptor beta chains listed next were all sequenced from one sample in a study of cytomegalovirus exposure and HLA in healthy donors. The PCR was carried out with 60 Vbeta primers and 13 Jbeta primers. Sequenced by immunoSEQ multiplex PCR; TCRdb stores in-frame clones only, minus some. The sample holds under 200,000 clones, 68% seen once. The sample taken for sequencing was PBMCs. The receptors here all came from a woman in her thirties or forties in good health and CMV-seropositive.

This clone occurred many times. The J gene is TRBJ1-1, the V gene TRBV5-5; D uncertain. V lost 4 bases and J 0 bases, leaving 19 bases between the germline ends. The CDR3 spans 17 residues. Germline V gene sequence: CDR1 SGHKS, CDR2 YYEKEE (reference sequence). CDR3 in amino acids: CASSHQAVLAMNTEAFF. For the CDR3, the DNA is TGTGCCAGCAGCCACCAAGCCGTACTCGCAATGAACACTGAAGCTTTCTTT.

The rearrangement uses TRBV6-8 and TRBJ2-6; the match to TRBD1 covers 7 bases. The germline V gene has CDR1 MNHGY and CDR2 SAAAGT. V dropped 5 bases and J dropped 0; count of bases not matched to a gene: 7. There are 17 residues in the CDR3. Here the CDR3 reads CASSPETGHSGANVLTF. The CDR3 DNA follows: TGTGCCAGCAGTCCAGAGACAGGGCACTCTGGGGCCAACGTCCTGACTTTC.